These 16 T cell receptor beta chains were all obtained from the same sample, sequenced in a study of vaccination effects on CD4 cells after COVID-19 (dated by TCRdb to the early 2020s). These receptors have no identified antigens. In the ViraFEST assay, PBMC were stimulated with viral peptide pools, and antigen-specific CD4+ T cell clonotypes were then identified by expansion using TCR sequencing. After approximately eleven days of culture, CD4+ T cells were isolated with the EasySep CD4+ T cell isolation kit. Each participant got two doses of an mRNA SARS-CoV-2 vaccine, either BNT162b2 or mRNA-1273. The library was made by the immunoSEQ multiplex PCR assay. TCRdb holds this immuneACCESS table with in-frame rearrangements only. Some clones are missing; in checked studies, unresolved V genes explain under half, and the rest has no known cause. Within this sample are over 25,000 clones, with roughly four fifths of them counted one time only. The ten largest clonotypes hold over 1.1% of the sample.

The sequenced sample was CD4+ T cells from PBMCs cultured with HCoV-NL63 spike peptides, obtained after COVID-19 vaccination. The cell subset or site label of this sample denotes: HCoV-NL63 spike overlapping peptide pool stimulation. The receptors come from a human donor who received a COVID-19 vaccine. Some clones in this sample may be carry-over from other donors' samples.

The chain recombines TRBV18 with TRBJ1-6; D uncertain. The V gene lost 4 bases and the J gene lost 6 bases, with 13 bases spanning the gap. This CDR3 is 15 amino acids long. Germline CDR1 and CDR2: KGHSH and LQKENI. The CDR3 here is CASSQSPGINSPLHF. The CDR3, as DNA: TGTGCCAGCTCACAATCCCCCGGGATTAATTCACCCCTCCACTTT.

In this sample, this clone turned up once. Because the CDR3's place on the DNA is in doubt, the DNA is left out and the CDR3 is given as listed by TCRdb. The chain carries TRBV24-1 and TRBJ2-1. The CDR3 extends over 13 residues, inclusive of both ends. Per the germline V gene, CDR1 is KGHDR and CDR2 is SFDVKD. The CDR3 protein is CATSVPPLDEQFF.

The CDR3 bases are TGTGCCTGGAGCCCGCAGACTAATCAGCCCCAGCATTTT. This codes for CAWSPQTNQPQHF. The chain is built from TRBV30 and TRBJ1-5; D ambiguous. Germline values: CDR1 GTSNPN, CDR2 SVGIG (reference sequence). V lost 3 bases and J 4 bases, leaving 10 bases between the germline ends. The CDR3 totals 13 residues. The entire variable domain, with the rest obtained from reference TRBV30 and TRBJ1-5, is as follows: SQTIHQWPATLVQPVGSPLSLECTVEGTSNPNLYWYRQAAGRGLQLLFYSVGIGQISSEVPQNLSASRPQDRQFILSSKKLLLSDSGFYLCAWSPQTNQPQHFGDGTRLSIL.

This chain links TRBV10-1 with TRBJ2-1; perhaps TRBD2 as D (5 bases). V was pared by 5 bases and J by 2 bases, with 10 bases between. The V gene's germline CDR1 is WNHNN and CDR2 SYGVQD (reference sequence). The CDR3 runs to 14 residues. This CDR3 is CASSRELAYNEQFF. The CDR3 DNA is TGCGCCAGCAGTCGTGAACTAGCCTACAATGAGCAGTTCTTC.

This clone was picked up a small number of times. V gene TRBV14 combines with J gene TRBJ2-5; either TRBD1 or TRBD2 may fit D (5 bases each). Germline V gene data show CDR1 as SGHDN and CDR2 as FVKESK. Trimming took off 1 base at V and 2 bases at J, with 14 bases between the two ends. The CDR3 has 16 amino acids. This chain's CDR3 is CASSQGGWPSQETQYF. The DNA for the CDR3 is TGTGCCAGCAGCCAAGGGGGGTGGCCCAGTCAAGAGACCCAGTACTTC.

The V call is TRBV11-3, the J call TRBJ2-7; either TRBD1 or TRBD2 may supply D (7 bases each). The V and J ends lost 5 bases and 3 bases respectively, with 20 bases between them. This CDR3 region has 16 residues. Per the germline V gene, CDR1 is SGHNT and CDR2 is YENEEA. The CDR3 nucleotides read TGTGCCAGCAGCCCGTCAGGGGGGGACAGCCACTACGAGCAGTACGTC. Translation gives CASSPSGGDSHYEQYV.

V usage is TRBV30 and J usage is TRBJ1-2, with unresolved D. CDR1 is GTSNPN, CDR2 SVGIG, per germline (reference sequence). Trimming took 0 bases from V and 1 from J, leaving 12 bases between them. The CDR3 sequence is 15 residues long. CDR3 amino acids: CAWSVSPGSNYGYTF. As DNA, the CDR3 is TGTGCCTGGAGTGTATCACCGGGGAGTAACTATGGCTACACCTTC.

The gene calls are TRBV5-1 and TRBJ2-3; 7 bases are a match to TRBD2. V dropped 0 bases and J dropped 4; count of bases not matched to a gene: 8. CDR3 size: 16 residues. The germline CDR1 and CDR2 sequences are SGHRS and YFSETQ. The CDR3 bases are TGCGCCAGCAGCTTGGTTCTGGGGAGGGGCGCAGATACGCAGTATTTT. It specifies CASSLVLGRGADTQYF.

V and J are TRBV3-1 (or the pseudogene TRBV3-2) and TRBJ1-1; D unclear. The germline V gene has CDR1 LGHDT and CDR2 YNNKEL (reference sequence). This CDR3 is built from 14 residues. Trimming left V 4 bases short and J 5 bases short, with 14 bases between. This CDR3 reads CASSRRVGRTEAFF. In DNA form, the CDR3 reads TGTGCCAGCAGCCGCCGGGTTGGGAGGACTGAAGCTTTCTTT.

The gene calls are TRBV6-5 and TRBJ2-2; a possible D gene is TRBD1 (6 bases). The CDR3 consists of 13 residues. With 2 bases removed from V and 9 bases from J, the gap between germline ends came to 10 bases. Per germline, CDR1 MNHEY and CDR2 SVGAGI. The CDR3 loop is CASSYGQGRELFF. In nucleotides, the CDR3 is TGTGCCAGCAGTTACGGTCAGGGGCGGGAGCTGTTTTTT.

CDR3: CASSYRGRDGPDYYGYTF. CDR3 bases: TGTGCCAGCAGTTACCGCGGACGGGACGGGCCAGATTACTATGGCTACACCTTC. The V gene is TRBV6-2 or TRBV6-3, the J gene TRBJ1-2; possibly TRBD1 for D (5 bases). Trimming stripped 2 bases from V and 3 bases from J, with 22 bases between. The CDR3 runs 18 residues. CDR1 and CDR2 from the germline V gene are MNHEY and SVGEGT.

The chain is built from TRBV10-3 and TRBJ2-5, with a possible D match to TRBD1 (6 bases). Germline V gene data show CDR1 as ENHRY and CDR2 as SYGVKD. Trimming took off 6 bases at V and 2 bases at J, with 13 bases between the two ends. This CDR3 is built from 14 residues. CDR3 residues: CAIRKDSTQETQYF. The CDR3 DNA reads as TGTGCCATCAGAAAGGACAGTACACAAGAGACCCAGTACTTC.

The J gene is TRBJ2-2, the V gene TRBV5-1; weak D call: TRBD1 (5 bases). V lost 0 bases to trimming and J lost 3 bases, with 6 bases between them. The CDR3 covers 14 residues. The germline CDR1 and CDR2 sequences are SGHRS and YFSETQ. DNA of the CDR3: TGCGCCAGCAGCTTGGGCAGGGACACCGGGGAGCTGTTTTTT. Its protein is CASSLGRDTGELFF.

CDR3 loop: CASSVVGTPNQETQYF. CDR3 nucleotide sequence: TGTGCCAGCAGCGTAGTGGGGACACCAAACCAAGAGACCCAGTACTTC. The rearrangement uses TRBV9 and TRBJ2-5, with TRBD1 as a possible D gene (6 bases). Germline CDR1 and CDR2: SGDLS and YYNGEE. Trimming took off 0 bases at V and 0 bases at J, with 12 bases between the two ends. CDR3 size: 16 residues.

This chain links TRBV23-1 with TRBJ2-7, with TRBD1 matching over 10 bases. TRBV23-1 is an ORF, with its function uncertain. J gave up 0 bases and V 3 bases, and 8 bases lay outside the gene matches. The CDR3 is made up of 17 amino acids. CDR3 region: CASSHELGQGSSYEQYV. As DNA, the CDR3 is TGCGCCAGCAGTCATGAATTGGGACAGGGGAGCTCCTACGAGCAGTACGTC.

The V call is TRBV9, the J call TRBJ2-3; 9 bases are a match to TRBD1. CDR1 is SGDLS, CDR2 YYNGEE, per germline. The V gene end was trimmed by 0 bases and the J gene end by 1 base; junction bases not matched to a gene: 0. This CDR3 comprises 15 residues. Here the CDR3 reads CASSVGQGGTDTQYF. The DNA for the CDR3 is TGTGCCAGCAGCGTAGGACAGGGGGGCACAGATACGCAGTATTTT.